Listed here are 19 T cell receptor beta chains from one sample, sequenced in a study of response to subunit inactivated influenza vaccine (dated by TCRdb to 2016 to 2019). Library preparation was by RT-PCR. The listed sequencing device is Illumina HiSeq 2500. The raw public reads went through TCRdb reprocessing: fastp at Q25, MiXCR clone calling, in-frame beta chains kept. For every CDR3 protein sequence, its rows merge into one entry that carries the most common genes and DNA. This sample is represented by 200,000 to 300,000 distinct CDR3 sequences; 10% to 15% of them were singletons. 7.8% of the sample is in the top ten clones. The sample here was non-naive T cells sorted from PBMCs, taken about 14 days before vaccination. The cell subset or site tag for this specimen amounts to: memory T cell fraction. These receptors came from a man aged 45-60 years who received an inactivated influenza vaccine. Donor details come from another sample of the same person, matched by shared clones.

This clonotype was counted only a few times. This chain connects TRBV5-1 to TRBJ2-1, with D tentatively TRBD2 (6 bases). The CDR3 length is 16 residues. The germline CDR1 and CDR2 sequences are SGHRS and YFSETQ. V was cut by 4 bases and J by 8 bases, with 22 bases left in between. CDR3: CASSRTGSSDVDEQFF. As DNA, the CDR3 is TGCGCCAGCAGCAGAACCGGGAGTTCGGACGTTGATGAGCAGTTCTTC.

The J gene is TRBJ1-5, the V gene TRBV5-8; 7 bases fit TRBD1. The V gene's germline CDR1 is SGHTS and CDR2 YDEGEE. Trimming at V came to 2 bases and at J to 4 bases, leaving 6 bases not matched to a gene. The CDR3 covers 15 residues. The chain's CDR3 is CASSFTGARNQPQHF. The DNA of the CDR3 is TGTGCCAGCAGCTTCACAGGGGCGAGGAATCAGCCCCAGCATTTT. The variable domain in full, completed from reference TRBV5-8 and TRBJ1-5, reads EAGVTQSPTHLIKTRGQQATLRCSPISGHTSVYWYQQALGLGLQFLLWYDEGEERNRGNFPPRFSGRQFPNYSSELNVNALELEDSALYLCASSFTGARNQPQHFGDGTRLSIL.

This clonotype was detected only a few times. This chain links TRBV29-1 with TRBJ2-7; TRBD1 matches 9 bases. This CDR3 comprises 13 residues. CDR1 is SQVTM and CDR2 is ANQGSEA in the germline V gene. Unmatched junction bases numbered 3, after V lost 2 bases and J lost 4 bases. The CDR3 loop is CSVEWGQGYEQYF. In DNA, the CDR3 is TGCAGCGTTGAATGGGGACAGGGTTACGAGCAGTACTTC.

This chain joins TRBV5-1 and TRBJ1-1; no firm D call. This CDR3 comprises 16 residues. CDR1 SGHRS and CDR2 YFSETQ come from the germline V gene. V dropped 4 bases and J dropped 0 bases, with 16 bases sitting between them. Here the CDR3 reads CASSAGVAAMNTEAFF. The CDR3 bases are TGCGCCAGCAGCGCCGGGGTGGCAGCCATGAACACTGAAGCTTTCTTT.

In its sample, this clonotype was seen a few times. The J gene is TRBJ1-3, the V gene TRBV7-2; D may be TRBD1 (6 bases). Looked up from germline, CDR1 is SGHTA and CDR2 is FQGNSA. The length of the CDR3 is 17 residues. Trimming shortened V by 0 bases and J by 3 bases, and 15 bases separated the two germline ends. DNA of the CDR3: TGTGCCAGCAGCTTAGCGGAGGGCAGGGGATTTGGAAACACCATATATTTT. This translates into CASSLAEGRGFGNTIYF.

Worth noting for this clonotype: Possible read error: a much larger clone is one base away. The conserved closing phenylalanine or tryptophan is absent in this CDR3, likely reflecting a read error. The V call is TRBV24-1, the J call TRBJ2-1, with 12 bases that match TRBD1. The CDR3 loop spans 16 amino acids. V was pared by 5 bases and J by 5 bases, with 6 bases of the junction left unmatched. The germline V gene has CDR1 KGHDR and CDR2 SFDVKD. The CDR3 DNA sequence: TGTGCCACCAGTGCCCTGGGACAGGGGGCGGACAATGAGCAGTTCTTA. Its protein is CATSALGQGADNEQFL.

This chain connects TRBV6-5 to TRBJ2-7; a weak D match, TRBD1 (5 bases). V lost 2 bases to trimming and J lost 1 base, with 15 bases between them. CDR3 size: 16 residues. Germline assignment: CDR1 MNHEY and CDR2 SVGAGI. The CDR3 nucleotides read TGTGCCAGCAGTTACGAGCCCAGGGAAAGATCCTACGAGCAGTACTTC. It translates to CASSYEPRERSYEQYF.

This chain uses TRBV20-1 with TRBJ2-1; D call uncertain. Germline lookup yields CDR1 DFQATT and CDR2 SNEGSKA (reference sequence). Deletions cut 3 bases from V and 15 bases from J, with 15 bases between. The CDR3 covers 11 residues. The CDR3 loop is CSASTEHDAFF. In DNA, the CDR3 is TGCAGTGCTAGTACTGAGCACGACGCGTTCTTC.

The CDR3, as DNA: TGCGCCAGCAGCCCTGGTTCCTCGGCTAGCCTCTCCTACGAGCAGTACTTC. Translating it yields CASSPGSSASLSYEQYF. This chain connects TRBV5-1 to TRBJ2-7; D might be TRBD2 (5 bases). CDR3 length: 17 amino acids. CDR1 and CDR2 from the germline V gene are SGHRS and YFSETQ. The V end was cut by 4 bases, the J end by 0 bases, with 20 bases between.

This chain joins TRBV10-3 and TRBJ1-4; D gene ambiguous. This CDR3 is 9 amino acids long. The germline CDR1 and CDR2 sequences are ENHRY and SYGVKD. Trimming removed 4 bases from V and 14 bases from J, with 5 bases in between. The CDR3 nucleotides read TGTGCCATCAGTGGTGAGCTGTTTTTT. Its translation: CAISGELFF.

V is TRBV20-1 and J is TRBJ2-1, with no clear D. The V gene's germline CDR1 is DFQATT and CDR2 SNEGSKA (reference sequence). The CDR3 consists of 13 residues. Trimming took 4 bases from V and 2 from J, leaving 9 bases between them. The CDR3 DNA is TGCAGTGCTATTAGTGGGGCCTACAATGAGCAGTTCTTC. It encodes CSAISGAYNEQFF.

This clonotype was observed a few times. The gene calls are TRBV28 and TRBJ2-1, with D perhaps TRBD1 or TRBD2 (6 bases each). The CDR3 spans 17 residues. Looked up from germline, CDR1 is MDHEN and CDR2 is SYDVKM. Trimming took off 6 bases at V and 6 bases at J, with 24 bases between the two ends. The CDR3 region is CASSKTPGNPGANEQFF. For the CDR3, the DNA is TGTGCCAGCAGCAAAACACCCGGGAACCCGGGGGCCAATGAGCAGTTCTTC.

CDR3 sequence (DNA): TGTGCCAGCAGCCATCCCAATGAAAGGGCCAGGGGCCTCTCCAGCTCTGGGGCCAACGTCCTGACTTTC. This translates into CASSHPNERARGLSSSGANVLTF. The chain couples TRBV4-2 to TRBJ2-6, with a weak D call TRBD1 (6 bases). Germline CDR1 reads LGHNA; CDR2 reads YNFKEQ. The CDR3 sequence is 23 residues long. Deletions cut 3 bases from V and 0 bases from J, with 30 bases between.

The J gene is TRBJ1-1, the V gene TRBV4-1; no clear D gene. Germline assignment: CDR1 MGHRA and CDR2 YSYEKL. The CDR3 covers 12 residues. Trimming removed 0 bases from V and 9 bases from J, with 8 bases in between. The CDR3 is CASSQDRGKAFF. CDR3 nucleotide sequence: TGCGCCAGCAGCCAAGATCGTGGGAAAGCTTTCTTT.

This clonotype turned up a few times. The V gene is TRBV5-1, the J gene TRBJ2-2, with D uncertain. The ends were cut back, 3 bases at V and 6 bases at J, with 12 bases in the middle. The CDR3 totals 14 residues. Germline V gene sequence: CDR1 SGHRS, CDR2 YFSETQ. Written as DNA, the CDR3 is TGCGCCAGCAGCTCGACTGGTACGTCCGGGGAGCTGTTTTTT. Translating it yields CASSSTGTSGELFF.

Many counts were recorded for this clonotype. The V call is TRBV20-1, the J call TRBJ2-5, with 14 bases that match TRBD2. J lost 5 bases, V lost 3 bases, and 8 bases had no gene match. This CDR3 has 16 amino acids. Germline CDR1 reads DFQATT; CDR2 reads SNEGSKA (reference sequence). The CDR3 bases are TGCAGTGCTAGCGGACTAGCGGGAGGCATGGCCGAGACCCAGTACTTC. This gives the protein CSASGLAGGMAETQYF.

This clonotype was detected only a few times. This chain links TRBV11-1 with TRBJ2-5; 10 bases are shared with TRBD2. CDR1 SGHAT and CDR2 FQDESV come from the germline V gene (reference sequence). CDR3 length: 20 residues. J was trimmed by 4 bases and V by 5 bases; bases with no gene match: 22. The CDR3 nucleotides are TGTGCCAGCAGCGCGCATCCTGGGACTAGCGTACTATATCTGGGAGAGACCCAGTACTTC. Encoded protein: CASSAHPGTSVLYLGETQYF.

This clonotype has ten or more counts. The V and J genes are TRBV6-1 and TRBJ2-3; TRBD2 matches 10 bases. Germline V lookup: CDR1 MNHNS, CDR2 SASEGT. CDR3 size: 15 residues. V lost 7 bases and J lost 2; bases outside the gene matches: 6. The CDR3 region is CASKRLAGYTDTQYF. The CDR3 bases are TGTGCCAGCAAGAGACTAGCGGGCTACACAGATACGCAGTATTTT.

This clonotype has a count of ten or more. This sequence joins TRBV25-1 and TRBJ2-7; 8 bases are shared with TRBD1. Germline V gene lookup returns CDR1 MGHDK and CDR2 SYGVNS. The CDR3 runs 13 residues. Trimming cost V 8 bases and J 0 bases; bases outside gene matches: 3. CDR3: CASRGQASYEQYF. The DNA for the CDR3 is TGTGCCAGCCGGGGACAGGCCTCCTACGAGCAGTACTTC.